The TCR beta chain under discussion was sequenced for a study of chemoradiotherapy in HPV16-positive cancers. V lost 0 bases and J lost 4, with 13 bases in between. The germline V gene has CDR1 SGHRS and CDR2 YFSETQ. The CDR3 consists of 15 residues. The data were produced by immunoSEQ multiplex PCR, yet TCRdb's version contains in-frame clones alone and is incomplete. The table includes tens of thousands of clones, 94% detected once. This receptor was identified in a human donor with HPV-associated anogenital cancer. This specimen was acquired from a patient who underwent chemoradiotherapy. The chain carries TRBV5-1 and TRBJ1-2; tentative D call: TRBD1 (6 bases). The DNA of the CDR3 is TGCGCCAGCAGCTTGGGGCTGGGGGGGCCCTATGGCTACACCTTC. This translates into CASSLGLGGPYGYTF.